The 27 T cell receptor beta chains below come from one sample, sequenced in a study of long-term antiretroviral therapy in people with HIV. The libraries were made with immunoSEQ v3.0 at survey level. Assay: immunoSEQ multiplex PCR; the TCRdb copy retains only in-frame clones and omits some. Of 25,000 to 35,000 clones listed, roughly 97% are singletons. Specimen: unsorted PBMCs, collected 6.9 years after starting antiretroviral therapy. The receptors originated from a man between 25 and 39 years old with HIV.

The chain employs TRBV6-5 and TRBJ2-3; unclear D gene. Trimming removed 0 bases at V and 2 bases at J, with 12 bases between. The CDR3 consists of 16 residues. Per the germline V gene, CDR1 is MNHEY and CDR2 is SVGAGI. CDR3 DNA: TGTGCCAGCAGTTACTCGAGTAGGGAATACACAGATACGCAGTATTTT. As protein: CASSYSSREYTDTQYF.

V and J are TRBV29-1 and TRBJ2-4; D is possibly TRBD1 (5 bases). The CDR3 spans 14 residues. Deletions cut 4 bases from V and 0 bases from J, with 10 bases between. CDR1 is SQVTM, CDR2 ANQGSEA, per germline. DNA for the CDR3: TGCAGCGTTGGGGGCGACGTAGCCAAAAACATTCAGTACTTC. Its protein product is CSVGGDVAKNIQYF.

The V call is TRBV27, the J call TRBJ2-2; D is undetermined. This CDR3 contains 14 residues. CDR1 and CDR2 (germline): MNHEY, SMNVEV (reference sequence). V lost 4 bases to trimming and J lost 4 bases, with 10 bases between them. The CDR3 bases are TGTGCCAGCAGTTCGATCCGGGTCACCGGGGAGCTGTTTTTT. Amino acids: CASSSIRVTGELFF.

This chain links TRBV27 with TRBJ1-3; D unclear. The germline V gene encodes CDR1 MNHEY and CDR2 SMNVEV (reference sequence). The CDR3 covers 14 residues. V lost 5 bases and J 0 bases, leaving 8 bases between the germline ends. DNA of the CDR3: TGTGCCAGCAGTCCTACCTACTCTGGAAACACCATATATTTT. Encoded protein: CASSPTYSGNTIYF.

The rearrangement joins TRBV27 to TRBJ1-5; TRBD1 aligns across 7 bases. The CDR3 is 12 amino acids. From germline, CDR1 is MNHEY and CDR2 SMNVEV (reference sequence). Germline trimming cut 6 bases from V and 9 bases from J; bases unmatched to any gene: 5. Here the CDR3 DNA reads TGTGCCAGCAGGACAGGGTCATCGCCCCAGCATTTT. This sequence encodes CASRTGSSPQHF.

This clone appeared a single time. V is TRBV9 and J is TRBJ1-4, with D uncertain. The V gene lost 4 bases and the J gene lost 4 bases, with 14 bases spanning the gap. CDR1 SGDLS and CDR2 YYNGEE come from the germline V gene. This CDR3 spans 15 amino acids. The CDR3 region has the DNA TGTGCCAGCAGCCCACCTGGACGGCGTAATGAAAAACTGTTTTTT. This gives the protein CASSPPGRRNEKLFF.

The chain carries TRBV11-2 and TRBJ2-5; D remains ambiguous. V lost 4 bases and J lost 4, with 10 bases in between. Germline V CDR1 and CDR2: SGHAT, FQNNGV. The CDR3 runs to 13 residues. CDR3: CASSWELGETQYF. The CDR3 DNA sequence: TGTGCCAGCAGCTGGGAATTGGGAGAGACCCAGTACTTC.

This chain links TRBV30 with TRBJ1-1; D unresolved. Between the trimmed V and J ends, which lost 1 base and 3 bases, there was a span of 9 bases. Germline lookup yields CDR1 GTSNPN and CDR2 SVGIG (reference sequence). CDR3 length: 13 amino acids. The CDR3 protein is CAWSAHGDTEAFF. The CDR3 DNA reads as TGTGCCTGGAGTGCCCACGGGGACACTGAAGCTTTCTTT.

This sequence joins TRBV9 and TRBJ2-2, with 7 bases identical to TRBD1. The germline V gene encodes CDR1 SGDLS and CDR2 YYNGEE. This CDR3 region has 15 residues. V dropped 4 bases and J dropped 7; count of bases not matched to a gene: 10. The CDR3: CASSPHDRADGELFF. Written as DNA, the CDR3 is TGTGCCAGCAGCCCTCACGACAGGGCGGACGGGGAGCTGTTTTTT.

This clone was counted a single time. V and J are TRBV7-2 and TRBJ2-1; 12 nucleotides agree with TRBD2. V lost 5 bases, J lost 0 bases, and 5 bases stayed unmatched. From germline, CDR1 is SGHTA and CDR2 FQGNSA. This CDR3 comprises 17 residues. CDR3 in DNA: TGTGCCAGCAGCAGAGGACTAGCGGGGAGCTCCTACAATGAGCAGTTCTTC. Protein product: CASSRGLAGSSYNEQFF.

This clone has just one count. The chain is built from TRBV7-9 and TRBJ1-2; no reliable D call. V lost 4 bases, J lost 1 base, and 16 bases lay in between. This CDR3 has 16 amino acids. Per the germline V gene, CDR1 is SEHNR and CDR2 is FQNEAQ (reference sequence). The CDR3 DNA reads as TGTGCCAGCAGCTACCCACCTACGGGGAATAACTATGGCTACACCTTC. Residues: CASSYPPTGNNYGYTF. Filled out from reference TRBV7-9 and TRBJ1-2, the complete variable domain reads DTGVSQNPRHKITKRGQNVTFRCDPISEHNRLYWYRQTLGQGPEFLTYFQNEAQLEKSRLLSDRFSAERPKGSFSTLEIQRTEQGDSAMYLCASSYPPTGNNYGYTFGSGTRLTVV.

The chain uses TRBV14 and TRBJ1-2, with 7 bases fitting TRBD1. Germline assignment: CDR1 SGHDN and CDR2 FVKESK. V shed 2 bases, J shed 3 bases, and the junction held 9 bases outside the gene matches. This CDR3 comprises 16 residues. In nucleotides, the CDR3 is TGTGCCAGCAGCCAACGGACAGGAGTCAGGGACTATGGCTACACCTTC. It is translated as CASSQRTGVRDYGYTF.

V is TRBV6-1 and J is TRBJ2-1; D is uncertain. CDR1 is MNHNS, CDR2 SASEGT, per germline. The CDR3 covers 13 residues. V lost 6 bases and J 8 bases, leaving 14 bases between the germline ends. CDR3 bases: TGTGCCAGCAGATTGGGTTTGGGTGATGAGCAGTTCTTC. It encodes CASRLGLGDEQFF.

V usage is TRBV11-2 and J usage is TRBJ2-3; 7 nucleotides align to TRBD2. The CDR3 contains 15 residues. V gave up 5 bases and J gave up 4 bases; unmatched junction bases: 9. CDR1 and CDR2 from the germline V gene are SGHAT and FQNNGV. The CDR3 DNA sequence: TGTGCCAGCAGCCGGTCGAGCGGGGCATCAGATACGCAGTATTTT. Protein sequence: CASSRSSGASDTQYF.

The rearrangement uses TRBV27 and TRBJ2-7; TRBD2 matches at 8 bases. V gave up 10 bases and J gave up 2 bases; unmatched junction bases: 10. Germline values: CDR1 MNHEY, CDR2 SMNVEV (reference sequence). The CDR3 spans 14 residues. The CDR3 reads CATQGLGNAYEQYF. In nucleotides, the CDR3 is TGTGCCACCCAGGGACTAGGAAATGCCTACGAGCAGTACTTC.

The chain recombines TRBV4-1 with TRBJ2-2; D might be TRBD1 (5 bases). The CDR3 spans 16 residues. V was shortened by 2 bases and J by 4 bases, with 14 bases between the two germline ends. Germline assignment: CDR1 MGHRA and CDR2 YSYEKL. The CDR3 here is CASSQQGSVVTGELFF. In nucleotides, the CDR3 is TGCGCCAGCAGCCAACAGGGTTCTGTCGTCACCGGGGAGCTGTTTTTT.

The chain joins TRBV4-1 to TRBJ1-2; D may be TRBD1 (5 bases). The CDR3 runs to 16 residues. Germline V gives CDR1 MGHRA, CDR2 YSYEKL. V lost 2 bases and J lost 4, with 17 bases in between. In nucleotides, the CDR3 is TGCGCCAGCAGCCAATCGTGGGGGGGAGAGCTCTATGGCTACACCTTC. The encoded protein is CASSQSWGGELYGYTF.

The chain couples TRBV5-5 to TRBJ1-4; D perhaps matches TRBD1 (5 bases). Germline values: CDR1 SGHKS, CDR2 YYEKEE (reference sequence). Trimming left V 7 bases short and J 8 bases short, with 21 bases between. The CDR3 consists of 15 residues. Here the CDR3 reads CASGFPRDAREKLFF. CDR3 nucleotide sequence: TGTGCCAGCGGATTCCCCCGGGACGCCAGGGAAAAACTGTTTTTT.

The chain carries TRBV19 and TRBJ2-5; the match to TRBD2 covers 9 bases. The CDR3 length is 17 residues. Germline V gene lookup returns CDR1 LNHDA and CDR2 SQIVND (reference sequence). Trimming removed 3 bases from V and 4 bases from J; junction bases left unmatched: 12. The CDR3 here is CASSIFARAGGTETQYF. CDR3 nucleotide sequence: TGTGCCAGTAGTATTTTTGCCCGAGCGGGGGGCACAGAGACCCAGTACTTC.

This clone was detected only once. V is TRBV7-9 and J is TRBJ1-4; 9 nucleotides match TRBD1. V trimming: 6 bases; J trimming: 6 bases; junction bases outside the gene matches: 5. This CDR3 has 14 amino acids. CDR1 is SEHNR, CDR2 FQNEAQ, per germline (reference sequence). CDR3 in amino acids: CASSPRTGDEKLFF. In DNA form, the CDR3 reads TGTGCCAGCAGTCCCCGGACAGGGGATGAAAAACTGTTTTTT.

J is TRBJ1-3 and V is TRBV5-1, with a tentative D call TRBD1 (6 bases). Looked up from germline, CDR1 is SGHRS and CDR2 is YFSETQ. The CDR3 length is 14 residues. V lost 6 bases and J 1 base, leaving 11 bases between the germline ends. Here the CDR3 reads CASKEQGSGNTIYF. The CDR3 nucleotides read TGCGCCAGCAAGGAGCAGGGGTCTGGAAACACCATATATTTT.

This chain uses TRBV11-2 with TRBJ2-3; D is uncertain. This CDR3 spans 14 amino acids. Germline V gene sequence: CDR1 SGHAT, CDR2 FQNNGV. V was shortened by 0 bases and J by 5 bases, with 9 bases between the two germline ends. The CDR3 bases are TGTGCCAGCAGCTTAGATCTTGGGGTAGATACGCAGTATTTT. Translation: CASSLDLGVDTQYF.

This chain joins TRBV7-8 and TRBJ1-5, with D perhaps matching TRBD1 (5 bases). The CDR3 totals 15 residues. Trimming left V 6 bases short and J 6 bases short, with 18 bases between. Germline lookup yields CDR1 SGHVS and CDR2 FQNEAQ. CDR3 region: CASSQFQGPSQPQHF. As DNA, the CDR3 is TGTGCCAGCAGTCAATTTCAGGGTCCTAGTCAGCCCCAGCATTTT.

The rearrangement links TRBV7-6 to TRBJ2-5, with 9 bases fitting TRBD1. With 2 bases clipped from V and 5 bases from J, the junction kept 12 bases outside the gene matches. CDR3 size: 17 residues. The V gene's germline CDR1 is SGHVS and CDR2 FNYEAQ. CDR3 sequence: CASSLNGYRGLGETQYF. In DNA, the CDR3 is TGTGCCAGCAGCTTAAATGGTTACAGGGGGCTTGGGGAGACCCAGTACTTC.

V and J are TRBV30 and TRBJ1-3; D not resolved. From germline, CDR1 is GTSNPN and CDR2 SVGIG (reference sequence). V lost 4 bases and J lost 5, with 6 bases in between. CDR3 length: 11 amino acids. The CDR3 bases are TGTGCCTGGACCCTTAGAAACACCATATATTTT. Encoded protein: CAWTLRNTIYF. The whole variable domain, remainder taken from reference TRBV30 and TRBJ1-3, is SQTIHQWPATLVQPVGSPLSLECTVEGTSNPNLYWYRQAAGRGLQLLFYSVGIGQISSEVPQNLSASRPQDRQFILSSKKLLLSDSGFYLCAWTLRNTIYFGEGSWLTVV.

The V gene is TRBV11-2, the J gene TRBJ2-1, with TRBD1 identical over 9 bases. CDR1 and CDR2 (germline): SGHAT, FQNNGV. The ends lost 4 bases at V and 0 bases at J; junction bases unmatched: 10. The CDR3 is 18 residues long. CDR3 in amino acids: CASSSSWGQGSSYNEQFF. DNA for the CDR3: TGTGCCAGCAGCTCATCCTGGGGACAGGGAAGCTCCTACAATGAGCAGTTCTTC.

The gene calls are TRBV16 and TRBJ2-7; 11 bases fit TRBD2. J lost 4 bases, V lost 5 bases, and 7 bases had no gene match. There are 15 residues in the CDR3. Germline V CDR1 and CDR2: KGHSY, FQNENV. CDR3 bases: TGTGCCAGCAGCTCGACTAGCGGGGCTAGGTACGAGCAGTACTTC. The encoded protein is CASSSTSGARYEQYF.